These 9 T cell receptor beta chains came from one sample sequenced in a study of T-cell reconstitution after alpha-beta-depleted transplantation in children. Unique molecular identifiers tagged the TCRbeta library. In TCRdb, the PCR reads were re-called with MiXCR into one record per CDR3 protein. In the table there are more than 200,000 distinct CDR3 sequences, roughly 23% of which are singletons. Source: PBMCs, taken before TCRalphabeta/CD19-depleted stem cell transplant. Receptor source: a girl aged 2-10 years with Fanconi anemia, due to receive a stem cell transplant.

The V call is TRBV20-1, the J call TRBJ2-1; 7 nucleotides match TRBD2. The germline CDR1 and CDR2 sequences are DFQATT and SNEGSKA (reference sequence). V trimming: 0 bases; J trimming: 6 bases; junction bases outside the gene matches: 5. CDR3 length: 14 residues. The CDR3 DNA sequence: TGCAGTGCTAGAGATGTACTAGCGAGCAATGAGCAGTTCTTC. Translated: CSARDVLASNEQFF.

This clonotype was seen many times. This CDR3 is CASSLRRENQPQHF. CDR3 bases: TGTGCCAGCAGCTTGCGACGGGAAAATCAGCCCCAGCATTTT. The chain joins TRBV7-2 to TRBJ1-5, with D unresolved. V was pared by 3 bases and J by 4 bases, with 10 bases between. The length of the CDR3 is 14 residues. Germline V lookup: CDR1 SGHTA, CDR2 FQGNSA.

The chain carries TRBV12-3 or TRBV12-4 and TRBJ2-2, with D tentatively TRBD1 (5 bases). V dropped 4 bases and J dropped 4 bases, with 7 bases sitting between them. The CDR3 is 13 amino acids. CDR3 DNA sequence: TGTGCCAGCAGTTGGGGCGGCACCGGGGAGCTGTTTTTT. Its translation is CASSWGGTGELFF.

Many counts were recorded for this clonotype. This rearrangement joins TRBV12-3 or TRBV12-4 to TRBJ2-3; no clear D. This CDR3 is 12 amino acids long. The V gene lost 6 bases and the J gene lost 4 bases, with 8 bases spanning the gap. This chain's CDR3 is CASSHLADTQYF. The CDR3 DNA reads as TGTGCCAGCAGCCATCTAGCAGATACGCAGTATTTT.

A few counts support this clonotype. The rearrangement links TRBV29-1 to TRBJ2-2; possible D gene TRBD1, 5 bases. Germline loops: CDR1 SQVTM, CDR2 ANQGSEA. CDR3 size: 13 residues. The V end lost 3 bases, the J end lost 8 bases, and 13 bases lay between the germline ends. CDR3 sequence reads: CSVDGPGRGELFF. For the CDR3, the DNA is TGCAGCGTTGACGGGCCAGGGCGTGGGGAGCTGTTTTTT.

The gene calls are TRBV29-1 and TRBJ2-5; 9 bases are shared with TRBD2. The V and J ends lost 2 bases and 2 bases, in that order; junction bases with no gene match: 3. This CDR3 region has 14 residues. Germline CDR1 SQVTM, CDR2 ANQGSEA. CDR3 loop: CSVELAGTQETQYF. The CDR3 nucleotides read TGCAGCGTTGAACTAGCGGGAACACAAGAGACCCAGTACTTC.

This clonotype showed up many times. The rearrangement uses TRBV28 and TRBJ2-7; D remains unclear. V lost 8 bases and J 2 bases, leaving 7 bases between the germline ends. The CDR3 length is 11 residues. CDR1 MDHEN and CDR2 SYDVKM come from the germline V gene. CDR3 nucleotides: TGTGCCAGCGGTTCCCCCTACGAGCAGTACTTC. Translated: CASGSPYEQYF.

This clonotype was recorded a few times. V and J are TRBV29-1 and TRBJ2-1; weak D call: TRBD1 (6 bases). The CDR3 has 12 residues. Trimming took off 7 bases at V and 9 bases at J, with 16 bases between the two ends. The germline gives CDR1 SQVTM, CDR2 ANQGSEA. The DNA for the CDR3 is TGCAGCGGCGGAGTTGGGGGCGGTGAGCAGTTCTTC. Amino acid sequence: CSGGVGGGEQFF.

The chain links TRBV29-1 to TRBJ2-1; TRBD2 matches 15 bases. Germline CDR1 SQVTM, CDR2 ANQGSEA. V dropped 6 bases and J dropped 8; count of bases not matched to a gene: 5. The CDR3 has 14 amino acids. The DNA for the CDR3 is TGCAGCGTCTCCGGACTAGCGGGAGGGTATGAGCAGTTCTTC. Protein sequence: CSVSGLAGGYEQFF.